This TCR beta chain originates from a study of T cells in Graves' hyperthyroidism and ophthalmopathy. Whole-study results and caveats: Blood samples included most of the expanded thyroid clonotypes exceeding 0.001. From stable hyperthyroidism, ophthalmopathy was separated by a 13 V-J model.

Pregnant or lactating patients were excluded, as were those with uncontrolled infection or other autoimmune disease. For the diagnoses, clinical symptoms, serum thyroxine and TRAb, thyroid ultrasound and orbital computed tomography were used. The TCR beta CDR3 regions underwent amplification using RNA transcripts as the source. When the TCR CDR3 underwent first-round RT-PCR, the HTBI primer set was used. From the multiplex PCR reads, TCRdb called clonotypes with MiXCR, one entry per CDR3 protein. The data contain hundreds of thousands of distinct CDR3 sequences, approximately 42% of them singletons. Trimming removed 9 bases at V and 6 bases at J, with 17 bases between. Germline lookup yields CDR1 SGHTA and CDR2 FQGTGA. The CDR3 spans 13 residues. A note on this clonotype: Its antigen remains unknown.

Sequenced input: peripheral blood or thyroid tissue (not recorded which). The J gene is TRBJ1-2, the V gene TRBV7-3, with D possibly TRBD1 on 5 matching bases. This clonotype was obtained from an adult man with Graves' disease, either hyperthyroidism or ophthalmopathy (not recorded which). CDR3 bases: TGTGCCAGTAGCGAACCCGGGACGAATGGCTACACCTTC. Amino acid sequence: CASSEPGTNGYTF.